This TCR beta chain was sequenced for a study of early T cells in non-severe SARS-CoV-2 infection. Study-level points and caveats: Matching with VDJdb favored anti-spike CD8 responses (missing private and CD4 specificities).

The protocol attached unique molecular identifiers to individual cDNA molecules. Using its own MiXCR run on the 5' RACE reads, TCRdb lists one record per CDR3 protein. The table lists some 66,000 distinct CDR3 sequences, around 8.7% of them singletons. The CDR3 spans 15 residues. Germline V gene sequence: CDR1 SGHVS, CDR2 FNYEAQ. J gave up 1 base and V 5 bases, and 7 bases lay outside the gene matches. This clonotype was counted at least ten times. Its cognate antigen is unknown. The sequenced material came from whole blood. The chain employs TRBV7-6 and TRBJ2-5, with 7 positions matching TRBD1. The TCR comes from an adult who was a healthcare worker with PCR-confirmed SARS-CoV-2 infection or an uninfected control (not recorded which). Here the CDR3 DNA reads TGTGCCAGCAGCCCCACAGGGGCGATCCAAGAGACCCAGTACTTC. This encodes CASSPTGAIQETQYF.